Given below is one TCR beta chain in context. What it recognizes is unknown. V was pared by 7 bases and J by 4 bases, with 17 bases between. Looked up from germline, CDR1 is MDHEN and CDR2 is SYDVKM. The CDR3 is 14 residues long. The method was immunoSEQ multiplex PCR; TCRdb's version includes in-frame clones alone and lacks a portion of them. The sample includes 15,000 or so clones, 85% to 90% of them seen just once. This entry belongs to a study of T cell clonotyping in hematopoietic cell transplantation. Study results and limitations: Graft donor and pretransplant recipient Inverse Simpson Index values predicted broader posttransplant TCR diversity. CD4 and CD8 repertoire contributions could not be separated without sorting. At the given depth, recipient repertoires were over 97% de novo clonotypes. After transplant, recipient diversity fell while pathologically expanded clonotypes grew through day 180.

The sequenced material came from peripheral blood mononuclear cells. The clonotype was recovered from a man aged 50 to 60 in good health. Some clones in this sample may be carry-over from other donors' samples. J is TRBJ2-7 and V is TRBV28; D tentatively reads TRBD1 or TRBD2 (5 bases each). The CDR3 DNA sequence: TGTGCCAGCATCAAGGGGACGGGATCATACGAGCAGTACTTC. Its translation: CASIKGTGSYEQYF.